The 9 T cell receptor beta chains reported below all come from one sample, sequenced in a study of human T cells and chemical hapten exposure. A single record per CDR3 protein comes from TCRdb applying MiXCR to the RACE reads. The sample has roughly 120,000 distinct CDR3 sequences, roughly an eighth seen once. Time point: patch test 1, 2 weeks after DPC sensitization. The treatment is: therapeutic diphenylcyclopropenone sensitization with weekly scalp DPC. The specimen was whole blood, collected in connection with sensitization to the hapten diphenylcyclopropenone (DPC). These receptors all stem from a man younger than 30 with alopecia areata. Some clones in this sample may be carry-over from other donors' samples.

The chain links TRBV10-1 to TRBJ2-2; D perhaps matches TRBD2 (6 bases). The germline V gene has CDR1 WNHNN and CDR2 SYGVQD (reference sequence). The CDR3 loop spans 15 amino acids. Trimming removed 3 bases from V and 4 bases from J, with 12 bases in between. Here the CDR3 DNA reads TGCGCCAGCAGTGAAGGGGACTGGTCCACCGGGGAGCTGTTTTTT. Translated: CASSEGDWSTGELFF.

The chain joins TRBV19 to TRBJ1-2; TRBD1 agrees at 12 bases. J was trimmed by 3 bases and V by 7 bases; bases with no gene match: 9. Germline V lookup: CDR1 LNHDA, CDR2 SQIVND (reference sequence). The CDR3 extends over 16 amino acids. The CDR3 protein is CASTRDRGRLDYGYTF. CDR3 bases: TGTGCCAGTACCAGGGACAGGGGGCGTCTTGACTATGGCTACACCTTC. Variable domain in full (rest from reference TRBV19 and TRBJ1-2): DGGITQSPKYLFRKEGQNVTLSCEQNLNHDAMYWYRQDPGQGLRLIYYSQIVNDFQKGDIAEGYSVSREKKESFPLTVTSAQKNPTAFYLCASTRDRGRLDYGYTFGSGTRLTVV.

The V and J genes are TRBV7-3 and TRBJ2-5; D could derive from TRBD1 or TRBD2 (5 bases each). Germline assignment: CDR1 SGHTA and CDR2 FQGTGA. Between the trimmed V and J ends, which lost 5 bases and 5 bases, there was a span of 15 bases. There are 14 residues in the CDR3. The CDR3: CASSVTGQEETQYF. In nucleotides, the CDR3 is TGTGCCAGCAGCGTGACGGGGCAGGAGGAGACCCAGTACTTC.

CDR3 nucleotide sequence: TGTGCCAGCTCACCATCAGAACATTCCTACGAGCAGTACGTC. Translation gives CASSPSEHSYEQYV. The chain carries TRBV18 and TRBJ2-7; D not certain. V was cut by 2 bases and J by 1 base, with 9 bases left in between. The germline V gene has CDR1 KGHSH and CDR2 LQKENI. CDR3 length: 14 amino acids.

This clonotype showed up just a few times. The V and J genes are TRBV7-9 and TRBJ1-5; D is ambiguous. The V and J ends lost 4 bases and 8 bases respectively, with 9 bases between them. This CDR3 has 12 residues. Germline V CDR1 and CDR2: SEHNR, FQNEAQ (reference sequence). CDR3 region: CASSWEGEPQHF. In DNA form, the CDR3 reads TGTGCCAGCAGCTGGGAGGGTGAGCCCCAGCATTTT.

The DNA of the CDR3 is TGTGCCAGCTCACGACTAGCGGGGGGCCTAGATACGCAGTATTTT. Translating it yields CASSRLAGGLDTQYF. V usage is TRBV18 and J usage is TRBJ2-3; 13 bases match TRBD2. V was clipped by 4 bases and J by 5 bases; unmatched bases: 3. The CDR3 is 15 amino acids. Germline lookup yields CDR1 KGHSH and CDR2 LQKENI.

The chain uses TRBV4-3 and TRBJ1-3; D unclear. V lost 0 bases, J lost 0 bases, and 9 bases lay in between. Germline CDR1 LGHNA, CDR2 YSLEER. The CDR3 spans 16 residues. The CDR3 coding sequence is TGCGCCAGCAGCCAAGATAGGGCTGCCTCTGGAAACACCATATATTTT. This gives the protein CASSQDRAASGNTIYF.

This clonotype was seen only a few times. V usage is TRBV11-1 and J usage is TRBJ2-5; a possible D gene is TRBD1 (5 bases). CDR1 SGHAT and CDR2 FQDESV come from the germline V gene (reference sequence). CDR3 length equals 15 residues. The V end was cut by 5 bases, the J end by 5 bases, with 18 bases between. The CDR3 region is CASSLGDFQSETQYF. CDR3 sequence (DNA): TGTGCCAGCAGCCTAGGGGATTTCCAGTCGGAGACCCAGTACTTC.

J is TRBJ2-1 and V is TRBV27, with D tentatively TRBD2 (8 bases). Trimming took off 2 bases at V and 14 bases at J, with 19 bases between the two ends. The CDR3 sequence is 14 residues long. CDR1 MNHEY and CDR2 SMNVEV come from the germline V gene (reference sequence). The CDR3 sequence is CASSLDREGAGKFF. DNA of the CDR3: TGTGCCAGCAGTTTAGATCGGGAGGGGGCCGGTAAGTTCTTC.